The 16 T cell receptor beta chains below all came from one sample that was sequenced in a study of shared clonotypes between healthy human individuals. This table comes from immunoSEQ multiplex PCR, and its TCRdb copy is limited to in-frame clones, with some not included. The sample lists hundreds of thousands of clones, roughly 70% occurring once. Sequencing was done on a sample of memory CD4+ T cells sorted from blood. The subset: CD45RA-negative fraction. The source is a woman aged 25 to 39 in good health.

The chain recombines TRBV5-1 with TRBJ1-4; tentatively, D is TRBD1 (6 bases). Trimming removed 7 bases from V and 6 bases from J, with 19 bases in between. The CDR3 length is 15 residues. The V gene's germline CDR1 is SGHRS and CDR2 YFSETQ. CDR3 amino acids: CASAAGGGGHEKLFF. CDR3 bases: TGCGCCAGCGCGGCGGGCGGTGGGGGGCATGAAAAACTGTTTTTT. The full variable domain, its missing parts supplied by reference TRBV5-1 and TRBJ1-4, is KAGVTQTPRYLIKTRGQQVTLSCSPISGHRSVSWYQQTPGQGLQFLFEYFSETQRNKGNFPGRFSGRQFSNSRSEMNVSTLELGDSALYLCASAAGGGGHEKLFFGSGTQLSVL.

This clone has a count of ten or more. The V gene is TRBV11-2, the J gene TRBJ2-2; no clear D. Trimming removed 2 bases from V and 0 bases from J, with 19 bases in between. The germline gives CDR1 SGHAT, CDR2 FQNNGV. The CDR3 runs to 19 residues. The CDR3 is CASSLRQWQSNANTGELFF. CDR3 DNA sequence: TGTGCCAGCAGCTTAAGGCAGTGGCAGTCTAACGCGAACACCGGGGAGCTGTTTTTT. Filled out from reference TRBV11-2 and TRBJ2-2, the complete variable domain reads EAGVAQSPRYKIIEKRQSVAFWCNPISGHATLYWYQQILGQGPKLLIQFQNNGVVDDSQLPKDRFSAERLKGVDSTLKIQPAKLEDSAVYLCASSLRQWQSNANTGELFFGEGSRLTVL.

With regard to this clone: The same CDR3 arises from other DNA sequences in this sample as well. V usage is TRBV18 and J usage is TRBJ1-3; D gene ambiguous. The CDR3 consists of 15 residues. The germline V and J ends were trimmed by 0 bases and 0 bases, with 6 bases remaining between them. Per the germline V gene, CDR1 is KGHSH and CDR2 is LQKENI. The CDR3 nucleotides read TGTGCCAGCTCACCACCGGTAGCCTCTGGAAACACCATATATTTT. Protein: CASSPPVASGNTIYF. Variable domain in full (rest from reference TRBV18 and TRBJ1-3): NAGVMQNPRHLVRRRGQEARLRCSPMKGHSHVYWYRQLPEEGLKFMVYLQKENIIDESGMPKERFSAEFPKEGPSILRIQQVVRGDSAAYFCASSPPVASGNTIYFGEGSWLTVV.

This rearrangement joins TRBV2 to TRBJ2-1; 11 bases fit TRBD2. The V gene's germline CDR1 is SNHLY and CDR2 FYNNEI. With V trimmed by 6 bases and J by 5 bases, 9 bases remained unmatched. This CDR3 has 16 amino acids. DNA of the CDR3: TGTGCCAGCAGGAAACCTAGCGGGAGGACTAACAATGAGCAGTTCTTC. Translation gives CASRKPSGRTNNEQFF.

V usage is TRBV5-1 and J usage is TRBJ1-2; D possibly corresponds to TRBD1 (5 bases). V gave up 4 bases and J gave up 5 bases, with 18 bases separating them. The CDR3 extends over 15 amino acids. From germline, CDR1 is SGHRS and CDR2 YFSETQ. Here the CDR3 DNA reads TGCGCCAGCAGCCCCCAGAGCCCGGGGGATTATGGCTACACCTTC. Translation gives CASSPQSPGDYGYTF.

The chain recombines TRBV7-9 with TRBJ2-2; D is unresolved. The germline gives CDR1 SEHNR, CDR2 FQNEAQ (reference sequence). The CDR3 runs 17 residues. Trimming removed 5 bases at V and 1 base at J, with 17 bases between. CDR3 bases: TGTGCCAGCAGCCCCATCCTTGCCAGCTTGAACACCGGGGAGCTGTTTTTT. Its protein product is CASSPILASLNTGELFF.

V is TRBV29-1 and J is TRBJ2-7; possibly TRBD2 for D (5 bases). CDR1 is SQVTM and CDR2 is ANQGSEA in the germline V gene. Trimming left V 5 bases short and J 0 bases short, with 11 bases between. CDR3 length equals 13 residues. CDR3 coding DNA: TGCAGCGTTCGGATAGCGAGCTCCTACGAGCAGTACTTC. Its translation: CSVRIASSYEQYF.

This clone has more than one count but fewer than ten. The chain has TRBV10-2 and TRBJ2-3, with 10 positions matching TRBD2. The length of the CDR3 is 14 residues. Germline values: CDR1 WSHSY, CDR2 SAAADI. J gave up 6 bases and V 9 bases, and 9 bases lay outside the gene matches. CDR3 sequence (DNA): TGCGCCAGTCAGCTAGCGGGAGATTCGGATACGCAGTATTTT. Its translation is CASQLAGDSDTQYF.

The chain links TRBV5-4 to TRBJ2-5, with 7 nucleotides matching TRBD2. Germline CDR1 SGHNT, CDR2 YYREEE (reference sequence). The ends lost 0 bases at V and 4 bases at J; junction bases unmatched: 6. This CDR3 is 15 amino acids long. The CDR3 bases are TGTGCCAGCAGCTTGGATACGGGAGGAGGAGAGACCCAGTACTTC. Translation gives CASSLDTGGGETQYF. Filled out from reference TRBV5-4 and TRBJ2-5, the complete variable domain reads ETGVTQSPTHLIKTRGQQVTLRCSSQSGHNTVSWYQQALGQGPQFIFQYYREEENGRGNFPPRFSGLQFPNYSSELNVNALELDDSALYLCASSLDTGGGETQYFGPGTRLLVL.

The rearrangement uses TRBV7-2 and TRBJ1-1; 7 bases line up with TRBD1. The trim removed 5 bases at V and 7 bases at J, leaving 10 bases unmatched. The CDR3 extends over 14 amino acids. Germline V gene sequence: CDR1 SGHTA, CDR2 FQGNSA. The CDR3 spells CASSPQGGVGEAFF. The DNA for the CDR3 is TGTGCCAGCAGCCCCCAGGGGGGGGTGGGTGAAGCTTTCTTT.

This clone was found once. This chain links TRBV25-1 with TRBJ2-7; possible D gene TRBD1, 5 bases. Trimming removed 4 bases at V and 2 bases at J, with 15 bases between. The CDR3 has 15 amino acids. Germline V gives CDR1 MGHDK, CDR2 SYGVNS. CDR3 DNA: TGTGCCAGCAGTGTTGGAGCAGGGCGGACCTACGAGCAGTACTTC. This gives the protein CASSVGAGRTYEQYF.

The V call is TRBV19, the J call TRBJ1-4; 7 bases line up with TRBD1. Germline CDR1 is LNHDA and CDR2 is SQIVND (reference sequence). J lost 8 bases, V lost 6 bases, and 12 bases had no gene match. The CDR3 runs 15 residues. CDR3 coding DNA: TGTGCCAGTAGAGAGATAACAGGGGATGGCGAAAAACTGTTTTTT. This sequence encodes CASREITGDGEKLFF. Based on the CDR3 plus reference TRBV19 and TRBJ1-4, the full variable domain is DGGITQSPKYLFRKEGQNVTLSCEQNLNHDAMYWYRQDPGQGLRLIYYSQIVNDFQKGDIAEGYSVSREKKESFPLTVTSAQKNPTAFYLCASREITGDGEKLFFGSGTQLSVL.

Only a few counts were recorded for this clone. V gene TRBV18 combines with J gene TRBJ1-1; TRBD1 aligns across 8 bases. J gave up 1 base and V 5 bases, and 3 bases lay outside the gene matches. Germline V gene data show CDR1 as KGHSH and CDR2 as LQKENI. This CDR3 is built from 14 residues. The CDR3 loop is CASSWGQENTEAFF. The CDR3, as DNA: TGTGCCAGCTCATGGGGACAGGAGAACACTGAAGCTTTCTTT.

This clone was counted once. This sequence joins TRBV28 and TRBJ1-4; D is ambiguous. The V gene's germline CDR1 is MDHEN and CDR2 SYDVKM. The V end was cut by 3 bases, the J end by 1 base, with 12 bases between. CDR3 size: 16 residues. The CDR3 is CASSLVTPLTNEKLFF. CDR3 sequence (DNA): TGTGCCAGCAGTTTGGTGACGCCCTTAACTAATGAAAAACTGTTTTTT.

The chain has TRBV30 and TRBJ1-4; no clear D gene. V shed 7 bases and J shed 10 bases, with 13 bases lying between them. The CDR3 length is 11 residues. Germline-derived CDR1 and CDR2 are GTSNPN and SVGIG (reference sequence). CDR3 sequence: CASRLDVKLFF. DNA of the CDR3: TGTGCCTCGAGACTAGATGTAAAACTGTTTTTT.

A word on this clone: Other nucleotide sequences from this sample produce the same CDR3. The chain carries TRBV7-9 and TRBJ2-2; no clear D gene. With 2 bases removed from V and 5 bases from J, the gap between germline ends came to 0 bases. In germline, CDR1 is SEHNR, CDR2 FQNEAQ (reference sequence). This CDR3 region has 11 residues. CDR3 region: CASSLTGELFF. The DNA for the CDR3 is TGTGCCAGCAGCTTAACCGGGGAGCTGTTTTTT.